This TCR beta chain was identified during a study of Graves' ophthalmopathy and Graves' hyperthyroidism. Study observations and caveats: A roughly 80% specificity and 87.88% sensitivity were achieved by a 13-signature model that separated ophthalmopathy from stable hyperthyroidism.

The V gene end was trimmed by 1 base and the J gene end by 6 bases; junction bases not matched to a gene: 5. The CDR3 totals 15 residues. Germline CDR1 PRHDT, CDR2 FYEKMQ (reference sequence). CDR3 regions of TCR beta were amplified from RNA transcripts. Investigators did first-round RT-PCR with HTBI primers, then second-round multiplex PCR. MiXCR was run by TCRdb on the multiplex PCR reads, yielding one entry per CDR3 protein. The profile shows roughly 1.1 million distinct CDR3 sequences, 35% to 40% of them singletons. Turning to this clonotype: What it binds is not known.

The authors enrolled newly diagnosed hyperthyroidism patients aged 18 to 65 with under 2 months' duration. Patients with other autoimmune diseases, uncontrolled infections, pregnancy or lactation were excluded. This receptor was taken from an adult man with Graves' hyperthyroidism. The source material was peripheral blood or thyroid tissue (not recorded which). The chain is built from TRBV13 and TRBJ1-4; 7 nucleotides match TRBD1. CDR3 nucleotide sequence: TGTGCCAGCAGCTTAGAAGCGACAGGGTATGAAAAACTGTTTTTT. Translating gives CASSLEATGYEKLFF.